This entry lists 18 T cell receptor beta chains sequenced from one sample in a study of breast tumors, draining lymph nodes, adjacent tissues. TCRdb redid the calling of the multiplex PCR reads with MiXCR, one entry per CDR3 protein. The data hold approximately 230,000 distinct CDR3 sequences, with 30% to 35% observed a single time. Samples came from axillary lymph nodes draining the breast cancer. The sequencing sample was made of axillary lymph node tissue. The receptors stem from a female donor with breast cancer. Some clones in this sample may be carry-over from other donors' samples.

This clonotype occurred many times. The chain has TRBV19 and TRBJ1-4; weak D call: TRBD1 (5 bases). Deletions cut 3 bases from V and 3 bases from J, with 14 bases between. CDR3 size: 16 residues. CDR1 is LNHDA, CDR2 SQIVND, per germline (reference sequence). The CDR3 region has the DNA TGTGCCAGTAGTATGAATGGGGGGGTCCCTAATGAAAAACTGTTTTTT. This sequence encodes CASSMNGGVPNEKLFF.

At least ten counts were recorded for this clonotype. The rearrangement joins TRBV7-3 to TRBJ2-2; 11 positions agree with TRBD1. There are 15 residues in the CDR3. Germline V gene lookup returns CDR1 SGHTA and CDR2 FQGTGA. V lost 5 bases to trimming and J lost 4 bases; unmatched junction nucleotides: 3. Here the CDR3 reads CASSTGTGGTGELFF. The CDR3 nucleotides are TGTGCCAGCAGCACCGGGACAGGGGGCACCGGGGAGCTGTTTTTT.

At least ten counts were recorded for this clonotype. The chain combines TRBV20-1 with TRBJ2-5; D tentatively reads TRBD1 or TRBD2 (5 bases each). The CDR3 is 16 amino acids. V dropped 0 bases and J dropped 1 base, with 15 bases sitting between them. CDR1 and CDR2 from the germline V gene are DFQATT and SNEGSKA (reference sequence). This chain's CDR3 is CSAREPFRDPQETQYF. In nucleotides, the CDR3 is TGCAGTGCTAGAGAACCGTTCCGGGACCCCCAAGAGACCCAGTACTTC.

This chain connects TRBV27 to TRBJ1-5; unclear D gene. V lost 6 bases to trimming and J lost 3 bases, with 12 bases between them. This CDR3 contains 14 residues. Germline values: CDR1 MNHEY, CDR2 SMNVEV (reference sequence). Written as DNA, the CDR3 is TGTGCCAGCAGGTCGCAGTCGCTCAATCAGCCCCAGCATTTT. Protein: CASRSQSLNQPQHF.

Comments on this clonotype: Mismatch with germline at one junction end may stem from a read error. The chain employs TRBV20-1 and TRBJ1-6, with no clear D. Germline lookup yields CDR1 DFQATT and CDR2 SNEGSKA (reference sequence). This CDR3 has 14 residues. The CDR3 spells CNASSAGRNSPLHF. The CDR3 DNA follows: TGCAATGCTAGTTCGGCGGGTAGGAATTCACCCCTCCACTTT.

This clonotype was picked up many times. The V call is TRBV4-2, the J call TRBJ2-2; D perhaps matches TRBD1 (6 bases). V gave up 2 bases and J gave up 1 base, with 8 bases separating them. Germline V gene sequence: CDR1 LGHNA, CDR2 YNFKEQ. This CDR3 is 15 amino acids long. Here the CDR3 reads CASSQLDRNTGELFF. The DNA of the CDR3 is TGTGCCAGCAGCCAACTGGACAGGAACACCGGGGAGCTGTTTTTT.

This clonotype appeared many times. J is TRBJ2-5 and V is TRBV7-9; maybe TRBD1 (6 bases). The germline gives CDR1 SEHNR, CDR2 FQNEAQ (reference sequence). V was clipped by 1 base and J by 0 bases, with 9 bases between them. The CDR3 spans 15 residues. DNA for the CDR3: TGTGCCAGCAGCTTAGGACAGGTGGACCAAGAGACCCAGTACTTC. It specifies CASSLGQVDQETQYF.

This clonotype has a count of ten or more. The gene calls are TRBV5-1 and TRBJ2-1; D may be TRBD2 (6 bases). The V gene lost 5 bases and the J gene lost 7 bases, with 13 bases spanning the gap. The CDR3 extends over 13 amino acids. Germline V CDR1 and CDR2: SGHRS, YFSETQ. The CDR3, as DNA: TGCGCCAGCAGTAGGAGGGAAGGAAATGAGCAGTTCTTC. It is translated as CASSRREGNEQFF. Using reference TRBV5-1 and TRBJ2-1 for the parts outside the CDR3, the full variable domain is KAGVTQTPRYLIKTRGQQVTLSCSPISGHRSVSWYQQTPGQGLQFLFEYFSETQRNKGNFPGRFSGRQFSNSRSEMNVSTLELGDSALYLCASSRREGNEQFFGPGTRLTVL.

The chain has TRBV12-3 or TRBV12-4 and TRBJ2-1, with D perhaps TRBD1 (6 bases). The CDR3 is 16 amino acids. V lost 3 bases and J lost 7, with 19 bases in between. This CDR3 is CASSFPRDKRYNEQFF. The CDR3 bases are TGTGCCAGCAGTTTCCCGAGGGACAAGAGGTATAATGAGCAGTTCTTC.

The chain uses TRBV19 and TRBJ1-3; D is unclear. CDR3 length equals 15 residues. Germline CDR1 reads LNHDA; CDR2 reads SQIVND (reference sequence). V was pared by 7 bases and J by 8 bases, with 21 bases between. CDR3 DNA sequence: TGTGCCAGTACTACCCACGCCATCTATGGCTACACCATATATTTT. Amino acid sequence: CASTTHAIYGYTIYF.

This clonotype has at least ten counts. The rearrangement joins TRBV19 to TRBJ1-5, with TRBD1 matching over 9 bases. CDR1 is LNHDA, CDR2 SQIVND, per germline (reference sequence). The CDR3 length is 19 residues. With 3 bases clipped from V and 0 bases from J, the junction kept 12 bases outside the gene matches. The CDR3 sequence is CASSMRAGTGTNSNQPQHF. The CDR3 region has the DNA TGTGCCAGTAGTATGAGAGCCGGGACAGGGACTAATAGCAATCAGCCCCAGCATTTT. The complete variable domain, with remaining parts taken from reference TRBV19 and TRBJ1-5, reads DGGITQSPKYLFRKEGQNVTLSCEQNLNHDAMYWYRQDPGQGLRLIYYSQIVNDFQKGDIAEGYSVSREKKESFPLTVTSAQKNPTAFYLCASSMRAGTGTNSNQPQHFGDGTRLSIL.

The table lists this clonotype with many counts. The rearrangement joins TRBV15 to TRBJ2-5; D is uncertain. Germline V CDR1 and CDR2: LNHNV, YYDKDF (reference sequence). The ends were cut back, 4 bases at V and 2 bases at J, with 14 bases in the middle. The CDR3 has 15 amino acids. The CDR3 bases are TGTGCCACCAGCATTTGGGCTAGGCGTCAAGAGACCCAGTACTTC. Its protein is CATSIWARRQETQYF.

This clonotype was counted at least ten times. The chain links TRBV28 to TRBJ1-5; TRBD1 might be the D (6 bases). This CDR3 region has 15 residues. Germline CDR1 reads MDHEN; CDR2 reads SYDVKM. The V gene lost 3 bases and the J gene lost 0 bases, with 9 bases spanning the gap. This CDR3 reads CASSFGQISNQPQHF. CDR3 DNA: TGTGCCAGCAGTTTCGGACAGATTAGCAATCAGCCCCAGCATTTT.

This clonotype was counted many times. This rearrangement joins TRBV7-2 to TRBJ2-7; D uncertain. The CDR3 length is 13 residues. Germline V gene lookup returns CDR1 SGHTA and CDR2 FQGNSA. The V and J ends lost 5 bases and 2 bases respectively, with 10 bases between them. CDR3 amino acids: CASSTTTPYEQYF. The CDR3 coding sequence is TGTGCCAGCAGCACGACAACGCCCTACGAGCAGTACTTC. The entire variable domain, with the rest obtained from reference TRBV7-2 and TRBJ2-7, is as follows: GAGVSQSPSNKVTEKGKDVELRCDPISGHTALYWYRQSLGQGLEFLIYFQGNSAPDKSGLPSDRFSAERTGGSVSTLTIQRTQQEDSAVYLCASSTTTPYEQYFGPGTRLTVT.

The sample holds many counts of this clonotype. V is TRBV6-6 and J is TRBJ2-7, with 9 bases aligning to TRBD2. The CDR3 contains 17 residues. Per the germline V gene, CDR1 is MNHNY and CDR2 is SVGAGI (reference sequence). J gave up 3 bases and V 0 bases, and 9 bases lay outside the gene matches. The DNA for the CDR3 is TGTGCCAGCAGTTACTCGAACCTTCTAGCGGGACGCTACGAGCAGTACTTC. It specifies CASSYSNLLAGRYEQYF.

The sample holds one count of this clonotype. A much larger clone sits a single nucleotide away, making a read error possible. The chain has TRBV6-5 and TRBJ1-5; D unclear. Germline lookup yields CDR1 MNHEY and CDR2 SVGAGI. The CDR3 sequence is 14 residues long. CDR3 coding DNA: TGTGACAGCAAAGCGCCCGGGGTCAATCAGCCCCAGCATTTT. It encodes CDSKAPGVNQPQHF.

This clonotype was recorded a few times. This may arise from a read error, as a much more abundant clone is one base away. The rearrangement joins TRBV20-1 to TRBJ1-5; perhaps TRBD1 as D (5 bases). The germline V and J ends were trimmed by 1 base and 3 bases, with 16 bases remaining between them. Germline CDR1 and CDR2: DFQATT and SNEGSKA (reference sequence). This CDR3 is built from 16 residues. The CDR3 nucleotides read TGCAGTGCTAGAGCTCAGGGATCCCCCCCCAATCAGCCCCAGCATTTT. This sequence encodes CSARAQGSPPNQPQHF.

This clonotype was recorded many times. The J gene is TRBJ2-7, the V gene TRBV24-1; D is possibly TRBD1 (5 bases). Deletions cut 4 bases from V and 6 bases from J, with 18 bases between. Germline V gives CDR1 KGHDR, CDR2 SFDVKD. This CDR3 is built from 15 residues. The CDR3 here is CATSDPGQASGEQYF. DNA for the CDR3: TGTGCCACCAGTGACCCAGGACAAGCTTCTGGCGAGCAGTACTTC.